The present entry profiles one T cell receptor beta chain with its context. The data derive from a study of blood T cell repertoires in COVID-19. Turning to the study itself: Specimens from acute and convalescent COVID-19 originated in the United States, Italy and Spain. Sample material is recorded as cDNA or gDNA derived from T cells, B-cell-depleted T cells, or PBMCs.

In the authors' workflow: Amplifying reference gene primers gave estimates of nucleated cell counts. Sequenced by immunoSEQ multiplex PCR; TCRdb stores in-frame clones only, minus some. The DNA gave D and trimming, while V, J and clone size come from that table. Of over 200,000 clones listed, roughly four fifths are singletons. The CDR3 consists of 15 residues. CDR1 is LGHDT, CDR2 YNNKEL, per germline (reference sequence). Trimming pared 1 base from V and 4 bases from J, leaving 13 bases between. The rearrangement uses TRBV3-1 (or the pseudogene TRBV3-2) and TRBJ1-2; D perhaps matches TRBD1 (6 bases). Source material: peripheral blood. The clonotype was recovered from a woman aged 35 to 49 with acute or convalescent COVID-19. The CDR3 DNA reads TGTGCCAGCAGCCAAGGAGAAGGGGGGGCCTATGGCTACACCTTC. Its protein is CASSQGEGGAYGYTF.